A selection of T cell receptor beta chains follows, all from one sample in a study of T-cell reconstitution after alpha-beta-depleted transplantation in children. TCRdb analysed the PCR reads with MiXCR anew, one entry per CDR3 protein. The table has some 490,000 distinct CDR3 sequences, under 15% seen once. Sequences were derived from PBMCs from the stem cell graft donor, sampled from the stem cell graft. The receptors here all came from a human donor who donated a stem cell graft to a child with combined immunodeficiency. Both conserved end residues are part of each CDR3. The order of the fields is J gene, V gene, D gene, clone size, CDR3 DNA, CDR3 protein. D genes are given only for firm matches. Size tells how often a clone was seen (once, few, many) or the class of an expanded clone, and some rows leave it out.

J gene: TRBJ2-2; V gene: TRBV29-1; D gene: .; clone size: few; CDR3 DNA: TGCAGCGGCAGGCGGGGCACCGGGGAGCTGTTTTTT; CDR3 protein: CSGRRGTGELFF
J gene: TRBJ2-5; V gene: TRBV6-4; D gene: .; clone size: .; CDR3 DNA: TGTGCCAGCAGTGAGTACCACGGGACAGAGACCCAGTACTTC; CDR3 protein: CASSEYHGTETQYF
J gene: TRBJ2-7; V gene: TRBV5-1; D gene: .; clone size: few; CDR3 DNA: TGCGCCAGCAGCTTGCATCAAACGCCCGAGCAGTACTTC; CDR3 protein: CASSLHQTPEQYF
J gene: TRBJ2-1; V gene: TRBV18; D gene: TRBD2; clone size: .; CDR3 DNA: TGTGCCAGCTCAGAAACTAGCGGGAGTCCTGAGCAGTTCTTC; CDR3 protein: CASSETSGSPEQFF
J gene: TRBJ2-1; V gene: TRBV20-1; D gene: TRBD2; clone size: few; CDR3 DNA: TGCAGTGGGGTCGGGAGGCAACACAATGAGCAGTTCTTC; CDR3 protein: CSGVGRQHNEQFF
J gene: TRBJ2-1; V gene: TRBV2; D gene: .; clone size: few; CDR3 DNA: TGTGCCAGCACCGGGACCCTTTTGGGGGGTGAGCAGTTCTTC; CDR3 protein: CASTGTLLGGEQFF
J gene: TRBJ1-1; V gene: TRBV4-2; D gene: .; clone size: many; CDR3 DNA: TGTGCCAGCAGCCAAGCAGGTCTCACTGAAGCTTTCTTT; CDR3 protein: CASSQAGLTEAFF
J gene: TRBJ2-1; V gene: TRBV5-5; D gene: TRBD2; clone size: .; CDR3 DNA: TGTGCCAGCAGCTCCACTCCCACTAGCGGGGGTAACAATGAGCAGTTCTTC; CDR3 protein: CASSSTPTSGGNNEQFF
J gene: TRBJ1-5; V gene: TRBV12-3/TRBV12-4; D gene: .; clone size: many; CDR3 DNA: TGTGCCAGCAGTTTAGAGGGTCTTAATCAGCCCCAGCATTTT; CDR3 protein: CASSLEGLNQPQHF
J gene: TRBJ2-7; V gene: TRBV20-1; D gene: TRBD1; clone size: few; CDR3 DNA: TGCAGTGCTCCTCGGGACAGCCTCGGCGAGCAGTACTTC; CDR3 protein: CSAPRDSLGEQYF
J gene: TRBJ1-1; V gene: TRBV20-1; D gene: TRBD1; clone size: few; CDR3 DNA: TGCAGTGCTTATGGACAGGGCGACACTGAAGCTTTCTTT; CDR3 protein: CSAYGQGDTEAFF
J gene: TRBJ2-4; V gene: TRBV5-6; D gene: .; clone size: few; CDR3 DNA: TGTGCCAGCAGTCAACCGACAGGCGGTCAGTACTTC; CDR3 protein: CASSQPTGGQYF
J gene: TRBJ2-5; V gene: TRBV20-1; D gene: .; clone size: .; CDR3 DNA: TGCAGTGCGGAGAGCCAAGAGACCCAGTACTTC; CDR3 protein: CSAESQETQYF
J gene: TRBJ2-1; V gene: TRBV12-3/TRBV12-4; D gene: TRBD1; clone size: many; CDR3 DNA: TGTGCCAGCAGTCAACAGGGGACACTCTGGCAGTTCTTC; CDR3 protein: CASSQQGTLWQFF
J gene: TRBJ1-1; V gene: TRBV11-3; D gene: .; clone size: .; CDR3 DNA: TGTGCCAGCAGCTTAGATCCCCAGATGAACACTGAAGCTTTCTTT; CDR3 protein: CASSLDPQMNTEAFF
J gene: TRBJ2-7; V gene: TRBV19; D gene: TRBD2; clone size: .; CDR3 DNA: TGTGCCAGTAGTATAGGGGCCGGGACTAGCAGTTACGAGCAGTACTTC; CDR3 protein: CASSIGAGTSSYEQYF
J gene: TRBJ2-1; V gene: TRBV3-1; D gene: TRBD2; clone size: few; CDR3 DNA: TGTGCCACCAGCCAAGACCGGCTAGCGGGGGGGTACAATGAGCAGTTCTTC; CDR3 protein: CATSQDRLAGGYNEQFF
J gene: TRBJ2-7; V gene: TRBV7-2; D gene: .; clone size: .; CDR3 DNA: TGTGCCAGCAGCCAGTCGGGACTCTCCTACGAGCAGTACTTC; CDR3 protein: CASSQSGLSYEQYF
J gene: TRBJ2-7; V gene: TRBV5-1; D gene: TRBD1; clone size: .; CDR3 DNA: TGCGCCAGCAGCAGCCCCGGGACAGAACCCTCCTACGAGCAGTACTTC; CDR3 protein: CASSSPGTEPSYEQYF
J gene: TRBJ1-1; V gene: TRBV12-3/TRBV12-4; D gene: TRBD1; clone size: many; CDR3 DNA: TGTGCCAGCAGCAGGACAGGGAGGAACACTGAAGCTTTCTTT; CDR3 protein: CASSRTGRNTEAFF